This T cell receptor beta chain emerged from a study of T cells after yellow fever vaccination. This clonotype was detected many times. MiXCR, run by TCRdb on the 5' RACE reads, gives a single entry per CDR3 protein. In the table there are tens of thousands of distinct CDR3 sequences, 7.4% of which are singletons. V dropped 6 bases and J dropped 5; count of bases not matched to a gene: 13. This CDR3 has 15 residues. Germline values: CDR1 MDHEN, CDR2 SYDVKM. This chain joins TRBV28 and TRBJ2-7, with 7 bases fitting TRBD2. This receptor was obtained from a man aged 30-40 years who received the YFV17D yellow fever vaccine. The sample here was CD8+ T cells sorted from PBMCs, taken 15 days after the yellow fever booster vaccination. CDR3 DNA: TGTGCCAGCAGGGACGGACTAGGAGGGGCCCACGAGCAGTACTTC. It translates to CASRDGLGGAHEQYF.